The clone carrying this T cell receptor (beta chain) appeared a single time. Cohorts were determined from participant-reported clinical history. Donors in Cohort 3 counted as recovered after two negative PCRs, clearance, or symptom resolution. The data were taken from a study of blood T cell repertoires in COVID-19. As for the study in general: Sources were T cells, B-cell-depleted T cells, or PBMCs; the material itself was cDNA or gDNA.

This CDR3 has 15 amino acids. Between the trimmed V and J ends, which lost 0 bases and 7 bases, there was a span of 15 bases. Germline V CDR1 and CDR2: SGHAT, FQNNGV. Methods used by the authors: Estimated nucleated cell counts came from reference gene primer amplification. Clones were sequenced by immunoSEQ multiplex PCR, and TCRdb holds only the in-frame ones, with some missing. V and J calls and clone size come straight from that table; D and trimming were deduced from the DNA. The top ten clones hold roughly 10% of a sample with more than 200,000 clones, roughly 85% of them seen once. The genes are TRBV11-2 and TRBJ1-1; tentative D call: TRBD1 (5 bases). This clonotype originated in a man aged 25 to 45 who had recovered from COVID-19. Specimen: PBMCs or T cells enriched from blood (not recorded which). The CDR3 spells CASSLDLGTQGEAFF. The CDR3, as DNA: TGTGCCAGCAGCTTAGACTTAGGAACCCAGGGTGAAGCTTTCTTT.